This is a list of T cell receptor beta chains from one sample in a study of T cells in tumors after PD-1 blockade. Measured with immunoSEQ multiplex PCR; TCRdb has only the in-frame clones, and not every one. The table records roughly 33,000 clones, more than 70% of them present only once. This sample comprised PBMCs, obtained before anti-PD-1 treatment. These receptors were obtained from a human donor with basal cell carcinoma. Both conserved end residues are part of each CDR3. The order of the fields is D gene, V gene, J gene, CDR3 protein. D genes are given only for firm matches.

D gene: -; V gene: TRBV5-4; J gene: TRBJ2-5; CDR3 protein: CASSPVATQETQYF
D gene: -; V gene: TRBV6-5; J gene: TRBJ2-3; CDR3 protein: CASSQLGQVDGTQYF
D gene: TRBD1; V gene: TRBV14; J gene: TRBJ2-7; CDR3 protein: CASSTRDRGPEQYF
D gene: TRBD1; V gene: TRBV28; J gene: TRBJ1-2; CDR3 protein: CASSREGASRLYGYTF
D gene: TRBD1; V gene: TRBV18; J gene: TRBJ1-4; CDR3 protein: CASSPGTGAEKLFF
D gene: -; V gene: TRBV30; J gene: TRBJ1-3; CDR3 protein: CAWSGDIFSGNTIYF
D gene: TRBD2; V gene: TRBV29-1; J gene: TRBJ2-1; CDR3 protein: CSVGGGANEQFF
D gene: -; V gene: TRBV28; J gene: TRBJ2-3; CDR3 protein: CASSTGPTDTQYF
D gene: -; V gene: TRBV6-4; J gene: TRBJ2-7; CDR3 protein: CASSDSTSSHCEQYF
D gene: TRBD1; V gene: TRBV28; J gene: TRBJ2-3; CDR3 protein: CASSPIETGGATDTQYF
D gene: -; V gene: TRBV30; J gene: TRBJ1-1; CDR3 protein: CAWSQGLMNTEAFF
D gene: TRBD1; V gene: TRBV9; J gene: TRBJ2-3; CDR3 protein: CASSWTGGTDTQYF
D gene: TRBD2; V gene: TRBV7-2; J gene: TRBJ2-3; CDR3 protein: CASSFGLAGGPADF
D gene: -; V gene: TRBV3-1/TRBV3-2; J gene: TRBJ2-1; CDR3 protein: CASSQGVGEQFF
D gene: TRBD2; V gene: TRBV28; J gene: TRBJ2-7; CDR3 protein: CASGTSVTYEQYF
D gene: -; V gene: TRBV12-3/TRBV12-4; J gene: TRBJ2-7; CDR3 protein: CASSYSYEQYF
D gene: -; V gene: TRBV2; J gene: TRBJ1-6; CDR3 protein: CASSTGYNSPLHF
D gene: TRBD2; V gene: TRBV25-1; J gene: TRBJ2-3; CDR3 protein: CASESGRSADTQYF
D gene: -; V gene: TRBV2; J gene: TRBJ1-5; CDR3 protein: CASSEARGSGQPQHF
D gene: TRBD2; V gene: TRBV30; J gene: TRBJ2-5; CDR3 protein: CAWSVGGAGETQYF
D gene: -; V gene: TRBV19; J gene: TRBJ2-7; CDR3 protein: CASSVALSSYEQYF
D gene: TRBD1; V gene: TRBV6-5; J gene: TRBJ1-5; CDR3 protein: CASRLGQVDQPQHF
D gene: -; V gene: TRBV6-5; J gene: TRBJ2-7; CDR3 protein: CASSSPPLATNEQYF
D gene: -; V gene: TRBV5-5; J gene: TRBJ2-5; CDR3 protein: CASSFFKETQYF
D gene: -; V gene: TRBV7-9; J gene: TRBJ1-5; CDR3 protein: CASSLLGPNQPQHF
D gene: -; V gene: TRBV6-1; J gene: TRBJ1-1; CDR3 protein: CASSEFRQPPVAFF
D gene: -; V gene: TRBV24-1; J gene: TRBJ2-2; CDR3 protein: CATRDKNTGELFF
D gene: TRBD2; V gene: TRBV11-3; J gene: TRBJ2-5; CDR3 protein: CASSSRGGTSGSLPPETQYF
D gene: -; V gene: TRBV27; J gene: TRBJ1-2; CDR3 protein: CASSLKGVGYGYTF
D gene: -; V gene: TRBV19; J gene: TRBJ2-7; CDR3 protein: CATAGTVSYEQYF
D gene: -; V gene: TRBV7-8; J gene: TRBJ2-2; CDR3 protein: CASRPGQGFSGELFF
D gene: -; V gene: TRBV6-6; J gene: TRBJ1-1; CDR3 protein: CASSRDRDTEAFF
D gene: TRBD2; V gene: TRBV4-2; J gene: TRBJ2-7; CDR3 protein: CASSQQLAGFSYEQYF
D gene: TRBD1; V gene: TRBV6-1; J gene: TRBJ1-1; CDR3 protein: CASSGGQGKKGTEAFF
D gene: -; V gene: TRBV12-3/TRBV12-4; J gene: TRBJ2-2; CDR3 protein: CASSFSAAGELFF
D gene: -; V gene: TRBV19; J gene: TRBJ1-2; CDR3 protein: CASSIEGAVRYGYTF
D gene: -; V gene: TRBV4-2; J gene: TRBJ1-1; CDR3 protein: CASSPQGTNTEAFF
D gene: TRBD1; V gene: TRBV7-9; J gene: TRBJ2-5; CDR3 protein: CASSWGTGTGGRETQYF
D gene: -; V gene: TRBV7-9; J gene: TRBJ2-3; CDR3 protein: CAPGVAEVTDTQYF
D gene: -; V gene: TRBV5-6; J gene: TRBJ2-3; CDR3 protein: CASSLRRRTDTQYF
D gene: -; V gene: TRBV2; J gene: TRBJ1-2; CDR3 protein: CASRADSYGYTF
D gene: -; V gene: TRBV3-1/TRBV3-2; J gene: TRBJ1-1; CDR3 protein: CASSQESRGSEAFF
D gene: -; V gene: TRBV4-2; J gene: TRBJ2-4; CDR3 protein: CASSQDQQGGTKNIQYF
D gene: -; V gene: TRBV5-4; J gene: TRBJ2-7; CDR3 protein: CASSALPEGGPEYEQYF
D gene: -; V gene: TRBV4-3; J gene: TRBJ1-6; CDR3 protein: CASSQDLRGTSPLHF
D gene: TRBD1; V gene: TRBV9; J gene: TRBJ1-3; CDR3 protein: CASSVLTGGTGNTIYF
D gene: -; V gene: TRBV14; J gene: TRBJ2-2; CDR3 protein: CASSQDSGGGRELFF
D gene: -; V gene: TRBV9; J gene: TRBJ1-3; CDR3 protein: CASSVGQTSGNTIYF